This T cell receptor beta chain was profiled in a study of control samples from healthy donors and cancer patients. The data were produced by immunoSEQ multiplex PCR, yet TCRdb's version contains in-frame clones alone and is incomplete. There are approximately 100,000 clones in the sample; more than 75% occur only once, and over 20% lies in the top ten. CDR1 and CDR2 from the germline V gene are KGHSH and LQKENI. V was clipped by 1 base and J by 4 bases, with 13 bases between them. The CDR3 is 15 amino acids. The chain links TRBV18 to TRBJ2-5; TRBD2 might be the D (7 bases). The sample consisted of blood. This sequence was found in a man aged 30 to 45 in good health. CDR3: CASSPRGGAGETQYF. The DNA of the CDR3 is TGTGCCAGCTCACCACGTGGGGGGGCCGGAGAGACCCAGTACTTC.